This T cell receptor (beta chain) originates from a study of tumor and adjacent non-tumor tissue in lung cancer. Looking at the study overall: Stage I to III disease affected roughly 10 men and 5 women aged roughly 31 to 85.

Study-level findings and limits: Compared with tumor, normal lung showed significantly lower TCR diversity.

RNA was extracted from bulk tissue without any cell sorting. Distant lung tissue was collected more than 3 cm away from the tumor edge. Between August and November 2014, newly diagnosed, chemotherapy-naive lung cancer patients underwent thoracic surgery in China. TCRbeta libraries were built with three rounds of nested PCR, modified from ARM-PCR. TCRdb called the multiplex PCR reads again in MiXCR, with one record for every CDR3 protein. The sample gives 70,000 to 90,000 distinct CDR3 sequences, approximately 80% of which show up once; roughly half is in the top ten. V gave up 5 bases and J gave up 7 bases; unmatched junction bases: 9. Germline lookup yields CDR1 MNHNS and CDR2 SASEGT. This CDR3 has 15 residues. This clonotype was observed a single time. Its antigen is still unknown.

Sequences were obtained from distant non-tumor lung tissue. The V and J genes are TRBV6-1 and TRBJ2-5, with TRBD2 matching 11 bases. The sequence was collected from a man in his 60s with non-small cell lung cancer. The CDR3 DNA reads as TGTGCCAGCAGTCAACAAACTAGCGGGGGTATGACCCAGTACTTC. Translated: CASSQQTSGGMTQYF.